The sequence of this T cell receptor (beta chain) was determined in a study of blood T cell repertoires in COVID-19. For the study at large: Sites in the United States, Italy and Spain provided acute and convalescent COVID-19 samples. PBMCs, B-cell-depleted T cells, or T cells provided the cDNA or gDNA that made up the material.

Original analysis: Amplifying reference gene primers gave estimates of nucleated cell counts. Method: immunoSEQ multiplex PCR; TCRdb's copy keeps in-frame clones and lacks some. D and trimming come from the DNA, and the V and J calls and clone size come from that table. The sample has 150,000 to 200,000 clones; around 83% are singletons. The sample taken for sequencing was peripheral blood. The TCR originated in a woman over 75 in a cohort sampled during active or convalescent COVID-19.

This CDR3 reads CASSETVQTGRNYGYTF. The CDR3 DNA is TGTGCCAGCAGTGAGACGGTCCAGACAGGCAGGAACTATGGCTACACCTTC. The gene calls are TRBV6-1 and TRBJ1-2, with a tentative D call TRBD1 (6 bases). Germline CDR1 MNHNS, CDR2 SASEGT. The CDR3 extends over 17 amino acids. V lost 3 bases to trimming and J lost 2 bases, with 19 bases between them.